This entry features one T cell receptor beta chain sequence. This record comes from a study of spatial heterogeneity in lung cancer. Germline CDR1 and CDR2: SEHNR and FQNEAQ (reference sequence). This CDR3 comprises 14 residues. Trimming pared 3 bases from V and 2 bases from J, leaving 11 bases between. Time point defined: sample taken at primary tumor resection. Tumor, nontumor lung or frozen PBMC supplied whole RNA, sequenced without sorting. TCRdb re-called the 5' RACE reads through MiXCR, storing one row per CDR3 protein. In the table there are 60,000 to 80,000 distinct CDR3 sequences, more than 10% of which are singletons.

This TCR was recovered from a male donor with early-stage non-small cell lung cancer. Sequences were derived from PBMCs, sampled at surgery. This chain uses TRBV7-9 with TRBJ2-7, with D perhaps TRBD2 (7 bases). CDR3 DNA: TGTGCCAGCAGCTTGGGGGGGCCCACCTACGAGCAGTACTTC. Encoded protein: CASSLGGPTYEQYF. Full variable domain (remainder filled in from reference TRBV7-9 and TRBJ2-7): DTGVSQNPRHKITKRGQNVTFRCDPISEHNRLYWYRQTLGQGPEFLTYFQNEAQLEKSRLLSDRFSAERPKGSFSTLEIQRTEQGDSAMYLCASSLGGPTYEQYFGPGTRLTVT.